These T cell receptor beta chains were read from a single sample in a study of cytomegalovirus exposure and HLA in healthy donors. Measured with immunoSEQ multiplex PCR; TCRdb has only the in-frame clones, and not every one. The top ten clones hold approximately 2% of a sample with over 130,000 clones, about 80% of them seen once. Sequencing input: PBMCs. Receptor source: a man aged 40-49 years in good health and CMV-seronegative. Each CDR3 is given with its conserved first and last residue. Fields, in order: J gene, V gene, D gene, clone size, CDR3 DNA, CDR3 protein. D genes are given only for firm matches. Rows may omit the clone size; those that give it use once, few, many or a size class.

j_call: TRBJ2-5
v_call: TRBV11-3
d_call: TRBD1
clone_size: once
cdr3_nt: TGTGCCAGCAGCTTAGATACAGGGGTATCGGAGACCCAGTACTTC
cdr3_aa: CASSLDTGVSETQYF

j_call: TRBJ2-6
v_call: TRBV9
d_call: NA
clone_size: NA
cdr3_nt: TGTGCCAGCAGCGTTCAGGGCATGACTGGGGCCAACGGCCTGACTTTC
cdr3_aa: CASSVQGMTGANGLTF

j_call: TRBJ2-4
v_call: TRBV4-3
d_call: TRBD2
clone_size: NA
cdr3_nt: TGCGCCAGCAGCCAAGGGCCGGGAGGTATAGCCAAAAACATTCAGTACTTC
cdr3_aa: CASSQGPGGIAKNIQYF

j_call: TRBJ2-5
v_call: TRBV4-1
d_call: NA
clone_size: NA
cdr3_nt: TGCGCCAGCAGCCAAGATAGGGGGACGGGACAAGAGACCCAGTACTTC
cdr3_aa: CASSQDRGTGQETQYF

j_call: TRBJ2-3
v_call: TRBV12-5
d_call: TRBD2
clone_size: NA
cdr3_nt: TGTGCTAGTGGTTTGGGACTAGCGGGACCCCCTACAGATACGCAGTATTTT
cdr3_aa: CASGLGLAGPPTDTQYF

j_call: TRBJ2-7
v_call: TRBV11-2
d_call: TRBD1
clone_size: NA
cdr3_nt: TGTGCCAGCAGCTTCGGGACAGGGGGCTACTACGAGCAGTACTTC
cdr3_aa: CASSFGTGGYYEQYF

j_call: TRBJ2-1
v_call: TRBV7-9
d_call: TRBD2
clone_size: once
cdr3_nt: TGTGCCAGCAGTTCTCCAACCTATGGAGCGGGGTACAATGAGCAGTTCTTC
cdr3_aa: CASSSPTYGAGYNEQFF

j_call: TRBJ2-1
v_call: TRBV5-1
d_call: TRBD1
clone_size: NA
cdr3_nt: TGCGCCAGCAGCTTGAGACAGGGCCTCTACAATGAGCAGTTCTTC
cdr3_aa: CASSLRQGLYNEQFF

j_call: TRBJ1-4
v_call: TRBV5-6
d_call: NA
clone_size: NA
cdr3_nt: TGTGCCAGCAGCTTGATGGGGCTAGGAAATGAAAAACTGTTTTTT
cdr3_aa: CASSLMGLGNEKLFF

j_call: TRBJ1-6
v_call: TRBV27
d_call: TRBD1
clone_size: NA
cdr3_nt: TGTGCCAGCAGTTCCATTGGGACAGGGGGCGATTCACCCCTCCACTTT
cdr3_aa: CASSSIGTGGDSPLHF

j_call: TRBJ2-7
v_call: TRBV5-1
d_call: TRBD1
clone_size: NA
cdr3_nt: TGCGCCAGCAGCTTGGACAGGGGCAGCGAGCAGTACTTC
cdr3_aa: CASSLDRGSEQYF

j_call: TRBJ2-7
v_call: TRBV4-1
d_call: TRBD2
clone_size: NA
cdr3_nt: TGCGCCAGCAGCCAAGGGACTAGCGGGGTACGAATGCAGTACTTC
cdr3_aa: CASSQGTSGVRMQYF

j_call: TRBJ2-5
v_call: TRBV28
d_call: NA
clone_size: few
cdr3_nt: TGTGCCAGCAGAGGACAGGGCCGGGGGGAGCAGTACTTC
cdr3_aa: CASRGQGRGEQYF

j_call: TRBJ2-4
v_call: TRBV4-1
d_call: NA
clone_size: NA
cdr3_nt: TGCGCCAGCAGCACCGGAGTACCCCTCGCCAAAAACATTCAGTACTTC
cdr3_aa: CASSTGVPLAKNIQYF

j_call: TRBJ2-3
v_call: TRBV28
d_call: TRBD2
clone_size: NA
cdr3_nt: TGTGCCAGCAGTTCCCCAGCGGGAGGCGGTGATACGCAGTATTTT
cdr3_aa: CASSSPAGGGDTQYF

j_call: TRBJ2-7
v_call: TRBV7-8
d_call: NA
clone_size: NA
cdr3_nt: TGTGCCAGCAGCTTAGGAGGTCGAACCTACGAGCAGTACTTC
cdr3_aa: CASSLGGRTYEQYF

j_call: TRBJ2-6
v_call: TRBV7-6
d_call: TRBD1
clone_size: NA
cdr3_nt: TGTGCCAGCAGCTTAGAAGAGGGGACAGCCCTCTCTGGGGCCAACGTCCTGACTTTC
cdr3_aa: CASSLEEGTALSGANVLTF

j_call: TRBJ2-2
v_call: TRBV2
d_call: NA
clone_size: NA
cdr3_nt: TGTGCCAGCAGGGTCAGAGGGACTTTAAACACCGGGGAGCTGTTTTTT
cdr3_aa: CASRVRGTLNTGELFF

j_call: TRBJ2-7
v_call: TRBV5-1
d_call: TRBD1
clone_size: NA
cdr3_nt: TGCGCCAGCAGCTTGGCCTGGACGCTTACGACAGGGGGGCAGGAGCAGTACTTC
cdr3_aa: CASSLAWTLTTGGQEQYF

j_call: TRBJ2-1
v_call: TRBV6-4
d_call: TRBD2
clone_size: NA
cdr3_nt: TGTGCCAGCAGTGCAGCGGGAGGGGGTGAGCAGTTCTTC
cdr3_aa: CASSAAGGGEQFF

j_call: TRBJ2-2
v_call: TRBV19
d_call: TRBD2
clone_size: NA
cdr3_nt: TGTGCCAGTTTGACTAGCGGGACGAACACCGGGGAGCTGTTTTTT
cdr3_aa: CASLTSGTNTGELFF

j_call: TRBJ1-3
v_call: TRBV2
d_call: NA
clone_size: few
cdr3_nt: TGTGCCAGCATAGCGGAGGGTTCTGGAAACACCATATATTTT
cdr3_aa: CASIAEGSGNTIYF

j_call: TRBJ2-3
v_call: TRBV4-3
d_call: TRBD2
clone_size: NA
cdr3_nt: TGCGCCAGCAGCCAAGATGGCGGGACTAGCGGGGGGGGCACAGATACGCAGTATTTT
cdr3_aa: CASSQDGGTSGGGTDTQYF

j_call: TRBJ2-7
v_call: TRBV7-6
d_call: NA
clone_size: NA
cdr3_nt: TGTGCCAGCAGCTTTTCCGGGGAGTACGAGCAGTACTTC
cdr3_aa: CASSFSGEYEQYF

j_call: TRBJ2-7
v_call: TRBV19
d_call: TRBD2
clone_size: NA
cdr3_nt: TGTGCCAGTAGTGGCTTCAATCTAGCGGGGAACTACGAGCAGTACTTC
cdr3_aa: CASSGFNLAGNYEQYF

j_call: TRBJ2-7
v_call: TRBV29-1
d_call: NA
clone_size: once
cdr3_nt: TGCAGCGTTGTGTCAGGGGAGGGAGACGAGCAGTACTTC
cdr3_aa: CSVVSGEGDEQYF

j_call: TRBJ2-5
v_call: TRBV4-1
d_call: NA
clone_size: NA
cdr3_nt: TGCGCCAGCAGCCAGCTACAAGAGACCCAGTACTTC
cdr3_aa: CASSQLQETQYF

j_call: TRBJ2-7
v_call: TRBV27
d_call: NA
clone_size: NA
cdr3_nt: TGTGCCAGCAGTTTTGGGGGCGCTACTTACTACGAGCAGTACTTC
cdr3_aa: CASSFGGATYYEQYF

j_call: TRBJ2-4
v_call: TRBV4-3
d_call: TRBD2
clone_size: NA
cdr3_nt: TGCGCCAGCAGCCAAGATCGGCTAGCGGGGACCAAAAACAGTCAGTACTTC
cdr3_aa: CASSQDRLAGTKNSQYF

j_call: TRBJ1-4
v_call: TRBV27
d_call: NA
clone_size: NA
cdr3_nt: TGTGCCAGCAGTTTTCAGGGCTATAATGAAAAACTGTTTTTT
cdr3_aa: CASSFQGYNEKLFF

j_call: TRBJ2-1
v_call: TRBV7-6
d_call: TRBD2
clone_size: NA
cdr3_nt: TGTGCCAGCAGCTTATACGAAGCGGGATTAGGCAATGAGCAGTTCTTC
cdr3_aa: CASSLYEAGLGNEQFF